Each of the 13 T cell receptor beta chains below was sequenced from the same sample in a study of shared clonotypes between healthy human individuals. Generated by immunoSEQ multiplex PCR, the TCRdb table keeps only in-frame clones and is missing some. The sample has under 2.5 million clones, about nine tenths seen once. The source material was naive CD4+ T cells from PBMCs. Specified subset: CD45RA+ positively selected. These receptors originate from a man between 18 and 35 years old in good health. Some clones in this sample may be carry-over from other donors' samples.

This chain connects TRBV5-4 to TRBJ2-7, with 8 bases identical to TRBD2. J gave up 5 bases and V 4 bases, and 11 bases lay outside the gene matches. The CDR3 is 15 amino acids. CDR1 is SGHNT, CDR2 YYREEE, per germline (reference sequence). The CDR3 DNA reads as TGTGCCAGCAGCCTGGAAAGCGGGAGTGGGGACGAGCAGTACTTC. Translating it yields CASSLESGSGDEQYF. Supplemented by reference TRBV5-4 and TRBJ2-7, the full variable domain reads ETGVTQSPTHLIKTRGQQVTLRCSSQSGHNTVSWYQQALGQGPQFIFQYYREEENGRGNFPPRFSGLQFPNYSSELNVNALELDDSALYLCASSLESGSGDEQYFGPGTRLTVT.

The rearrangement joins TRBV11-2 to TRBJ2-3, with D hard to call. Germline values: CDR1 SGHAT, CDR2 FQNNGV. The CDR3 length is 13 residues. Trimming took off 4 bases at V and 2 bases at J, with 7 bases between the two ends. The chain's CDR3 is CASSYDSTDTQYF. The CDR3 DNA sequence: TGTGCCAGCAGCTACGATTCCACAGATACGCAGTATTTT.

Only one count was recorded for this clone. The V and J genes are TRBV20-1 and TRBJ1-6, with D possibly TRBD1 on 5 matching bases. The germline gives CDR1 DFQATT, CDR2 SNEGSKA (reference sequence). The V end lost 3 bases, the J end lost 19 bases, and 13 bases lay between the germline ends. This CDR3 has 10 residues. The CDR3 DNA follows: TGCAGTGCTAGTTGGGACCCACTTCACTTT. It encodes CSASWDPLHF.

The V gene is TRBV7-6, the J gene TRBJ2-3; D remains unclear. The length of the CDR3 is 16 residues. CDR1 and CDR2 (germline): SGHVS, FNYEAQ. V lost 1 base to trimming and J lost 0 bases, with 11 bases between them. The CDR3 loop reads CASSLVAAASTDTQYF. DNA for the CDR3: TGTGCCAGCAGCTTAGTGGCAGCAGCTAGCACAGATACGCAGTATTTT.

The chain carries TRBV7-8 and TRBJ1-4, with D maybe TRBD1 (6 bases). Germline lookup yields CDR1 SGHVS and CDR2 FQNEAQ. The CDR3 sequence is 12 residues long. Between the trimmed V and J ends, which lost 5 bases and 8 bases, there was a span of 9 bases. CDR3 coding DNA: TGTGCCAGCAGCCAGGGGTGGGAAAAACTGTTTTTT. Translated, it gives CASSQGWEKLFF.

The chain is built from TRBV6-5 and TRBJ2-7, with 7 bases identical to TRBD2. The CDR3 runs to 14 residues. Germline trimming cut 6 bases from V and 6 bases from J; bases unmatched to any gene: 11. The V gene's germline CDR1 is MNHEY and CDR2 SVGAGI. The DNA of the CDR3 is TGTGCCAGCAGCCAACGACTAGCCTCCCGCGAGCAGTACTTC. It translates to CASSQRLASREQYF.

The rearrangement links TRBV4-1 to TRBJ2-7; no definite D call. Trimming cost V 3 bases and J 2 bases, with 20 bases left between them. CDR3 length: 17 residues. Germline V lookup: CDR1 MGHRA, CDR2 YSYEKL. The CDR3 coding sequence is TGCGCCAGCAGCCACGGTAGGACGCTCTCAGGCCCCTACGAGCAGTACTTC. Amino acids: CASSHGRTLSGPYEQYF.

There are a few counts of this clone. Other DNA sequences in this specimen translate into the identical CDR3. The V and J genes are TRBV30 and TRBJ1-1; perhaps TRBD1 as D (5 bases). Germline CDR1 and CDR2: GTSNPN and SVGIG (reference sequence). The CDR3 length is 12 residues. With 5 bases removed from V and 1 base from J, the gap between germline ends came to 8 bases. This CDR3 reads CAWRGWNTEAFF. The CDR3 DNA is TGTGCCTGGCGGGGCTGGAACACTGAAGCTTTCTTT.

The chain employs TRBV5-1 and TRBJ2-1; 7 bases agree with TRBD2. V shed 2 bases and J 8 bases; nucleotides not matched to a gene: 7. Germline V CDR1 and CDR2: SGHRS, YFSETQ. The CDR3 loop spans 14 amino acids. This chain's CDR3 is CASSFSRERYEQFF. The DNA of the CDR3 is TGCGCCAGCAGCTTCTCGCGGGAGAGGTATGAGCAGTTCTTC.

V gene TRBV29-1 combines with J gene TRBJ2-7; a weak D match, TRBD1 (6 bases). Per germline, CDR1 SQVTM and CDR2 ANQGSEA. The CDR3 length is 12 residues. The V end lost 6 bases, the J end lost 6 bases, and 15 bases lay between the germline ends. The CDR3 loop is CSVPRGLGEQYF. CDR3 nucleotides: TGCAGCGTACCCAGGGGATTGGGCGAGCAGTACTTC.

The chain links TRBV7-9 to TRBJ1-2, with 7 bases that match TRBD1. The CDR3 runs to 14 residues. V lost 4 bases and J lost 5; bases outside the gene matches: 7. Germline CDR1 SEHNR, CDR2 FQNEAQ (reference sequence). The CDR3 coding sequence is TGTGCCAGCAGCTCCCCGGACAGGTTTTATGGCTACACCTTC. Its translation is CASSSPDRFYGYTF. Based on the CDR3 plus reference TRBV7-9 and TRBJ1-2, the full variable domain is DTGVSQNPRHKITKRGQNVTFRCDPISEHNRLYWYRQTLGQGPEFLTYFQNEAQLEKSRLLSDRFSAERPKGSFSTLEIQRTEQGDSAMYLCASSSPDRFYGYTFGSGTRLTVV.

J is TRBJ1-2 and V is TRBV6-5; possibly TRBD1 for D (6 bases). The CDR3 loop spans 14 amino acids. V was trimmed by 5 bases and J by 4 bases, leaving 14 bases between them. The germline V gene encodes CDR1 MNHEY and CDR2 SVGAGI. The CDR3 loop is CASSPTTGPYGYTF. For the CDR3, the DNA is TGTGCCAGCAGTCCAACGACAGGACCCTATGGCTACACCTTC.

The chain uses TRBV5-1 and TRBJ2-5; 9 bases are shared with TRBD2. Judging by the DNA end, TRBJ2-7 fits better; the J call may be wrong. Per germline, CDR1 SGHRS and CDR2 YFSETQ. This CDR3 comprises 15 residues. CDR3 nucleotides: TGCGCCAGCAGCCCTTCCGGGACTAGCCAGAACGAGCAGTACTTC. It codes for CASSPSGTSQNEQYF.